In this sample, the clone carrying this T cell receptor beta chain turned up a few times. Its antigen is not known. TCR beta VDJ combinations and CDR3 sequences were profiled from genomic DNA. From the reads, TCRdb called clonotypes with MiXCR, one entry per CDR3 protein. The table includes some 290,000 distinct CDR3 sequences, 45% to 70% detected once. This CDR3 is 13 amino acids long. Germline V gene sequence: CDR1 WSHSY, CDR2 SAAADI. V lost 0 bases, J lost 4 bases, and 7 bases lay in between. This record belongs to a study of CD8+CD57+ T cells in acquired aplastic anemia. Study results and limitations: Patient and control CD8+ Simpson's diversity was not significantly different.

The chain has TRBV10-2 and TRBJ2-7; D is uncertain. Sample: sorted CD4+, CD8+, or CD8+CD57+ T cells (not recorded which) from PBMCs. The receptor was isolated from a human donor with severe aplastic anemia or a healthy control (not recorded which). The chain's CDR3 is CASSESRRYEQYF. DNA of the CDR3: TGCGCCAGCAGTGAGTCGCGGAGATACGAGCAGTACTTC.